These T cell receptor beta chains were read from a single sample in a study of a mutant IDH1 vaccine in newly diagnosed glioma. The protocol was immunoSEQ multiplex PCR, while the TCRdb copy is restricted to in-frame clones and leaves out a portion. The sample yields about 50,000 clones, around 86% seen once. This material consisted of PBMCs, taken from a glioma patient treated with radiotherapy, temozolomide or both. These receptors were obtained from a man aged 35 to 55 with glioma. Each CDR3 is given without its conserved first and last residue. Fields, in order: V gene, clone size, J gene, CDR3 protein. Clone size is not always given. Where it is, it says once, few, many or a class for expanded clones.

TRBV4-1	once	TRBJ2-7	ASSQGYGSSYEQY
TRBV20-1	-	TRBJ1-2	SARLGGNT
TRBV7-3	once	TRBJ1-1	ASSSGQENTEAF
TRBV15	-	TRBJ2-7	ATRPGLAVYEQY
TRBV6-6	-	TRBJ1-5	VGRASGANQPQH
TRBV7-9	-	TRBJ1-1	ASSPAPGTEAF
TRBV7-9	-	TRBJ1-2	ASSLGSGYGYT
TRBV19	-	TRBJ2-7	ASSIGGSPYEQY
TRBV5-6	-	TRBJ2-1	ASRLAGGPNEQF
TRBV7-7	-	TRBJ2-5	ASSLRQGIGETQY
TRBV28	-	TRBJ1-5	ASSTGTGTINQPQH
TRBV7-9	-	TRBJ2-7	ASSLLGRGTYEQY
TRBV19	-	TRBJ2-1	ASTETGTYNEQF
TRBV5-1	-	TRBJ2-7	ASSFGIAGGPTYEQY
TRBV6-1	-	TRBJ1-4	ASSVVRQNEKLF
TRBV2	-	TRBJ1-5	ASSKRGIDSNQPQH
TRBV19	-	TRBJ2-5	ASSWTSGRGQETQY
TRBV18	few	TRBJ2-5	ASSPPTGRETQY
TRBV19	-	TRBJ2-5	ASSMRQGETQY
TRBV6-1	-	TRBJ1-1	ASALFPNTEAF
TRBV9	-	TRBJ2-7	ASSVTGTGYEQY
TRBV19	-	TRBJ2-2	ASSSGTVNTGELF
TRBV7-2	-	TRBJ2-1	ASRVRRQGYNEQF
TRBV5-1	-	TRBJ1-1	ASSLWDRESSF
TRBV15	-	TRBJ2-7	ATSRAGTGSSEQY
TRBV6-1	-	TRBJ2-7	ASSVRTDSYEQY
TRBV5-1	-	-	ASSLRGSYEQY
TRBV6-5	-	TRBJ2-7	ASSYGSGAGAYEQY
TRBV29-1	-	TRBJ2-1	SVEDRAVRGRYNEQF
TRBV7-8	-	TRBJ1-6	ASSWGDSPLH
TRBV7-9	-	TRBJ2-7	ASSLETRSLEQY
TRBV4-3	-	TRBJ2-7	ASSPGLAGPTRQY
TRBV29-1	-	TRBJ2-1	STARREGQYNEQF
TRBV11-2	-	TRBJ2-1	ASSFLAGGKHNEQF
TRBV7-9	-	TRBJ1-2	ASSRPLGTGGDGYT
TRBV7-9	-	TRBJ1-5	ASSLVDSNQPQH
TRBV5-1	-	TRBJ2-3	ASSSYLATDTQY
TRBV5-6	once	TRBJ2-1	ASSLYPFYNEQF
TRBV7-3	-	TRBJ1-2	ASSASRGYT
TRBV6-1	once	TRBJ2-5	ASSTGQVETQY
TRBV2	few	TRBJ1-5	ASNRQGNQPQH
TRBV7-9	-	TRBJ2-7	ASSPIAGVRYEQY
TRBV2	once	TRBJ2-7	ASSERGVSFYEQY
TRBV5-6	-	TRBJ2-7	ASSLGWSEQY
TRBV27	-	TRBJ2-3	ASSFSVTATQY